The 5 T cell receptor beta chains below all came from one sample that was sequenced in a study of CD8 T cells in ankylosing spondylitis. Study-wide results and limits: A motif of 8 or 9 highly homologous TCR beta variants was seen as apparently characteristic of ankylosing spondylitis blood.

TCRdb passed the 5' RACE reads through MiXCR, listing each CDR3 protein once. This table holds hundreds of thousands of distinct CDR3 sequences, approximately 12% found once. These receptors have no known antigen. Sample: blood, either unsorted or a sorted T cell fraction (not recorded which). These receptors originate from a male donor with ankylosing spondylitis.

This clonotype was picked up a small number of times. This rearrangement joins TRBV20-1 to TRBJ2-1, with D maybe TRBD2 (7 bases). Germline loops: CDR1 DFQATT, CDR2 SNEGSKA (reference sequence). There are 15 residues in the CDR3. V lost 4 bases, J lost 1 base, and 14 bases lay in between. The CDR3 region is CSAKAAGQSYNEQFF. In DNA, the CDR3 is TGCAGTGCTAAAGCAGCGGGACAATCCTACAATGAGCAGTTCTTC.

This clonotype was seen a few times. This chain joins TRBV4-3 and TRBJ2-2, with TRBD2 identical over 7 bases. The germline CDR1 and CDR2 sequences are LGHNA and YSLEER. The V gene end was trimmed by 0 bases and the J gene end by 5 bases; junction bases not matched to a gene: 12. This CDR3 spans 18 amino acids. The DNA for the CDR3 is TGCGCCAGCAGCCAAGAGATGATCCTGGCGGGAGAAACCGGGGAGCTGTTTTTT. It yields the protein CASSQEMILAGETGELFF.

This clonotype was counted at least ten times. The J gene is TRBJ1-2, the V gene TRBV7-2; D perhaps matches TRBD1 (5 bases). Germline CDR1 SGHTA, CDR2 FQGNSA. Trimming took 5 bases from V and 8 from J, leaving 18 bases between them. CDR3 size: 14 residues. In nucleotides, the CDR3 is TGTGCCAGCAGCACGATGCGGGGCGGAGGCGGCTACACCTTC. Protein product: CASSTMRGGGGYTF.

The chain combines TRBV20-1 with TRBJ2-4, with no clear D. CDR1 is DFQATT and CDR2 is SNEGSKA in the germline V gene (reference sequence). Between the trimmed V and J ends, which lost 6 bases and 6 bases, there was a span of 15 bases. CDR3 length: 13 residues. The CDR3 sequence is CSAPLVGGNIQYF. The CDR3 DNA reads TGCAGTGCCCCTCTAGTAGGCGGAAACATTCAGTACTTC.

This clonotype was observed a few times. This chain uses TRBV24-1 with TRBJ2-1, with 7 bases matching TRBD2. With V trimmed by 1 base and J by 6 bases, 5 bases remained unmatched. The germline CDR1 and CDR2 sequences are KGHDR and SFDVKD. The CDR3 runs to 15 residues. This CDR3 reads CATSDFGGSVNEQFF. For the CDR3, the DNA is TGTGCCACCAGTGATTTTGGCGGGAGCGTCAATGAGCAGTTCTTC.